One T cell receptor (beta chain) is described in this entry. This sample is drawn from a study of CD8 T cells in Susac syndrome. Germline assignment: CDR1 WNHNN and CDR2 SYGVQD (reference sequence). Deletions cut 0 bases from V and 13 bases from J, with 10 bases between. The CDR3 is made up of 12 amino acids. Sequencing of TCR beta was carried out in blood CD8+ and CD4+ T cells. The multiple sclerosis control cohort comprised treatment-naive individuals presenting with stable or active relapsing-remitting disease. After extraction with the RNeasy kit, 0.5 to 1 ug of the RNA was reverse transcribed using random hexamers. TCRdb itself ran the immunoSEQ multiplex PCR reads through MiXCR, one entry per CDR3 protein. Of 330,000 or so distinct CDR3 sequences in the sample, about 82% were seen once.

This clonotype originated in a human donor with multiple sclerosis. The chain uses TRBV10-1 and TRBJ2-1; no definite D call. Sequenced sample: CD8+ T cells from PBMCs. The CDR3 sequence is CASSESGDLQFF. In nucleotides, the CDR3 is TGCGCCAGCAGTGAGTCTGGTGACTTACAGTTCTTC.